Below, one T cell receptor (beta chain) is given with its context. Its antigen is unidentified. Every subset's genomic DNA went evenly onto several immunoSEQ plates. Sequencing was performed with immunoSEQ multiplex PCR; in TCRdb, only in-frame clones are kept and a portion is missing. The table records about 1.1 million clones, about 72% of them present only once. The data stem from a study of shared clonotypes between healthy human individuals. The study, taken as a whole, reports: Richness estimates generally favored naive over memory subsets.

Sequencing was carried out using memory CD4+ T cells from PBMCs. The subset: CD45RA-negative fraction. The sequence was obtained from a man aged 18 to 30 in good health. Some clones in this sample may be carry-over from other donors' samples.

The CDR3 nucleotides read TGTGCCAGTAGTGAAACCGGGACAGTGGCGAGTATCGGCTACACCTTC. This encodes CASSETGTVASIGYTF. The rearrangement links TRBV19 to TRBJ1-2; 7 bases are a match to TRBD1. The germline gives CDR1 LNHDA, CDR2 SQIVND (reference sequence). The ends lost 5 bases at V and 8 bases at J; junction bases unmatched: 17. The length of the CDR3 is 16 residues.